A selection of T cell receptor beta chains follows, all from one sample in a study of cytomegalovirus exposure and HLA in healthy donors. Generated by immunoSEQ multiplex PCR, the TCRdb table keeps only in-frame clones and is missing some. The data contain roughly 150,000 clones, roughly 80% of them singletons. The sample taken for sequencing was PBMCs. The receptor source for this set is a young man in good health and CMV-seropositive. The conserved cysteine and the conserved F or W are not part of the CDR3 here. Where a row states a size, it is once, few, many or the class of an expanded clone; other rows omit it.

TRBV7-3	TRBJ2-1	few	ASSPRGPDRLAGLYNEQF
TRBV27	TRBJ2-7	once	ASSNLPYRGHGYEQY
TRBV30	TRBJ2-5	once	AWSVPGLETQY
TRBV11-2	TRBJ2-7	.	ASSLTIGQGAGEQY
TRBV28	TRBJ1-4	.	ASKTLRGLGEKLF
TRBV12-5	TRBJ2-1	medium-sized	ASGPDDNWEQF
TRBV7-3	TRBJ2-3	.	ASSPNGLAGLHTQY
TRBV7-2	TRBJ2-5	.	ASTLSGTQETQY
TRBV28	TRBJ1-3	few	ASRPQLSGNTIY
TRBV5-5	TRBJ2-7	.	ASSLAAYEQY
TRBV15	TRBJ1-4	.	AARGVGDEKLF
TRBV30	TRBJ2-7	.	AWSRQGSYEQY
TRBV28	TRBJ2-7	once	ASSRNYEQY
TRBV6-5	TRBJ1-5	.	ASSPSGLSNQPQH
TRBV12-1	TRBJ2-1	few	ASSFQRTISYNEQF
TRBV5-1	TRBJ2-7	few	ASSLDRGNYEQY
TRBV6-5	TRBJ2-7	.	ASSYSYGAYEQY
TRBV5-1	TRBJ1-2	.	ASSPQGQDYGYT
TRBV7-9	TRBJ1-5	few	ASSLAGAYNQPQH
TRBV15	TRBJ2-1	.	ATTLAGGLYEQF
TRBV6-5	TRBJ1-4	few	ASSYLGGGNEKLF
TRBV5-4	TRBJ2-3	.	ASSPSGFTDTQY
TRBV15	TRBJ2-2	few	ATSRFSGELF
TRBV18	TRBJ2-3	.	ASSPGLGTDTQY
TRBV27	TRBJ2-4	.	ASSLRGREDKNIQY
TRBV2	TRBJ2-1	.	ASRGTSSYNEQF
TRBV27	TRBJ2-6	once	ASRTGPSSGANVLT
TRBV7-3	TRBJ2-2	.	ASSFISGELF
TRBV15	TRBJ2-7	.	ATSEGTRQGSYEQY
TRBV28	TRBJ2-7	.	ASSLAGGVEQY
TRBV6-1	TRBJ1-2	few	ASRGSRTANYGYT
TRBV6-6	TRBJ2-7	.	ASSRSRAQGSYEQY
TRBV2	TRBJ1-5	few	ASSPGARNQPQH
TRBV19	TRBJ2-7	few	ASSMVLAGAKYEQY
TRBV28	TRBJ2-7	.	ASSSRTGRGDEQY
TRBV28	TRBJ2-7	.	ASSLRHPGQGTYEQY
TRBV7-9	TRBJ2-7	.	ASSSEAGLGSEQY
TRBV9	TRBJ2-2	.	ASSARQGFTGELF
TRBV6-4	TRBJ2-2	.	ASSAQGTHNTGELF
TRBV5-1	TRBJ2-7	.	ASSLIAGVDEQY
TRBV5-4	TRBJ1-2	.	ASGRTGTLGYGYT
TRBV10-3	.	.	AISESGSEQY
TRBV29-1	TRBJ1-2	.	SIEFSGGYT
TRBV5-1	TRBJ2-6	.	ASSPMHTGANVLT
TRBV5-4	TRBJ2-3	.	ASSLREGPTDTQY
TRBV7-2	TRBJ1-1	.	ASNTRKGQGNTEAF
TRBV6-5	.	.	ASSRTGTHSYEQY